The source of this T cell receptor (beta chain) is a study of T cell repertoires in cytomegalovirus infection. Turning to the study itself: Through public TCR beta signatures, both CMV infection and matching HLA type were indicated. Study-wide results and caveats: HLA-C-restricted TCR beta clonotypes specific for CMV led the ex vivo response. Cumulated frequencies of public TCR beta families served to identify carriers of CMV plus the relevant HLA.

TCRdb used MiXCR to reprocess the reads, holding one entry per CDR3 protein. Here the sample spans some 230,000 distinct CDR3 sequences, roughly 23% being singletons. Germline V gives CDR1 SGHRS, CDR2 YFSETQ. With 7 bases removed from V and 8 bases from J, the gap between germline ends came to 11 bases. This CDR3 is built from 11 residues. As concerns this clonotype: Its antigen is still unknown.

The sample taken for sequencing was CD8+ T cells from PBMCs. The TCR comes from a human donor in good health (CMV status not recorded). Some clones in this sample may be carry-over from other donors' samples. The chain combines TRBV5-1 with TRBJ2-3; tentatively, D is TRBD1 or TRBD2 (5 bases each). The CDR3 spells CASAWGSTQYF. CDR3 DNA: TGCGCCAGCGCGTGGGGGAGTACGCAGTATTTT.